Listed below are T cell receptor beta chains from one sample, sequenced in a study of CD8 T cells in ankylosing spondylitis. Using its own MiXCR run on the 5' RACE reads, TCRdb lists one record per CDR3 protein. The table includes around 440,000 distinct CDR3 sequences, more than 15% detected once. Material for sequencing was blood, either unsorted or a sorted T cell fraction (not recorded which). Receptors originate from a male donor with ankylosing spondylitis. The CDR3 runs from the conserved cysteine through the conserved F or W. Part of the rows lack a size; the others show once, few, many or a class for expanded clones.

clone_size,v_call,cdr3_aa
few,TRBV20-1,CSARSPGGTGANSPLHF
few,TRBV15,CATSRINTGELFF
many,TRBV9,CASSVSGNNNEQFF
-,TRBV28,CASSFALALYNEQFF
-,TRBV5-3,CARSGGQGKGPYEQYF
many,TRBV5-1,CASSPGGGYTF
-,TRBV7-9,CASSLELAGRGEQFF
few,TRBV7-9,CASIRVVGTEAFF
few,TRBV5-5,CASSPGVVNQPQHF
-,TRBV2,CASSARGLAGLYNEQFF
-,TRBV18,CASSSNDWSYTF
-,TRBV11-2,CASSPDRASYEQYF
few,TRBV20-1,CSARDAGGPSYEQYF
few,TRBV4-2,CASSRNVENIQYF
-,TRBV7-9,CASSSGRGGTDTQYF
few,TRBV5-1,CASSLPLLRGGNNEQFF
once,TRBV7-7,CASSLGPLETQYF
few,TRBV4-2,CASSQVLGSQETQYF
-,TRBV12-3/TRBV12-4,CASSPPGSSSNIQYF